Reported below is one TCR beta chain. This receptor's antigen is unknown. No qualities accompany the bases; no much larger clone lies one base away. The source of the sample is a study of T-cell reconstitution after alpha-beta-depleted transplantation in children (TCRdb year 2016). A note on the overall study: The study quantitatively tracked T-cell immune reconstitution after TCRalphabeta/CD19-depleted allogeneic hematopoietic cell transplantation in children using TCR repertoire profiling.

From the germline V gene, CDR1 is SGDLS and CDR2 is YYNGEE. Trimming accounts for 0 bases at V and 3 bases at J, while the number of junction bases matched to no gene is 3. The CDR3 sequence holds 15 residues, the cysteine and phenylalanine included. Only the CDR3 DNA stays, 45 bases, in frame from base 1. Libraries were constructed by PCR. Sequencing instrument: Illumina HiSeq 2500. Molecular barcoding was employed in the preparation of TCR libraries, with unique molecular identifiers being used to normalize TCRbeta repertoire quantification. TCRdb reprocessed the public reads (quality trimming at Q25 with fastp, clone calling with MiXCR) and kept in-frame beta chains. Under each unique CDR3 protein, matching rows form one entry showing the most common genes and DNA. A total of approximately 420,000 distinct CDR3 sequences appear in this sample, approximately 11% of them only once. The ten largest clones represent 4.5% to 7% of the sample.

The chain is encoded by TRBV9 joined to TRBJ1-5, and TRBD1 aligns with 7 junction nucleotides. The source is a human donor who donated a stem cell graft to a child with acute myeloid leukemia. Sequences were derived from PBMCs from the stem cell graft donor, sampled from the stem cell graft. CDR3 sequence: CASSVGQGTNQPQHF. The DNA is as follows: TGTGCCAGCAGCGTAGGACAGGGCACCAATCAGCCCCAGCATTTT. Beyond the CDR3, the reference TRBV9 and TRBJ1-5 genes provide the residues; the full variable domain reads: DSGVTQTPKHLITATGQRVTLRCSPRSGDLSVYWYQQSLDQGLQFLIQYYNGEERAKGNILERFSAQQFPDLHSELNLSSLELGDSALYFCASSVGQGTNQPQHFGDGTRLSIL.